These 4 T cell receptor beta chains originate from one sample sequenced in a study of T cell responses to AZD1222 COVID-19 vaccine (dated by TCRdb to the early 2020s). The time point label for this specimen denotes: sample from adult after SARS-CoV-2 infection, after symptom onset. The library was prepared using the immunoSEQ multiplex PCR assay. This immuneACCESS table, as held by TCRdb, lists in-frame sequences with V and J called but not all clones. Of the missing ones, under half trace to an unresolved V gene in checked studies; the others have no known cause. Counted in this sample were over 110,000 clones; roughly 93% of them appeared once. About 12% of the sample is taken by the ten largest. The sequencing here drew on peripheral blood, taken after recovery from COVID-19. These receptor sequences come from an adult who had recovered from COVID-19.

This chain connects TRBV28 to TRBJ2-2; D call uncertain. The germline V and J ends were trimmed by 2 bases and 7 bases, with 20 bases remaining between them. The CDR3 consists of 17 residues. In germline, CDR1 is MDHEN, CDR2 SYDVKM. The CDR3 bases are TGTGCCAGCAGTTTAGACCCTTCGGGTAGGAGAAACGGGGAGCTGTTTTTT. This sequence encodes CASSLDPSGRRNGELFF.

The rearrangement links TRBV12-3 or TRBV12-4 to TRBJ2-5; D remains ambiguous. V was shortened by 7 bases and J by 0 bases, with 6 bases between the two germline ends. The CDR3 runs 12 residues. This chain's CDR3 is CASTSYQETQYF. The CDR3 DNA reads TGTGCCAGCACCTCCTACCAAGAGACCCAGTACTTC.

V and J are TRBV7-9 and TRBJ2-5; TRBD1 matches at 12 bases. The V and J ends lost 2 bases and 4 bases, in that order; junction bases with no gene match: 5. This CDR3 has 16 residues. Germline V CDR1 and CDR2: SEHNR, FQNEAQ (reference sequence). CDR3 DNA sequence: TGTGCCAGCAGCTTACTCAGGGGACAGGGGGCAGAGACCCAGTACTTC. Its protein is CASSLLRGQGAETQYF.

The chain links TRBV19 to TRBJ2-7; TRBD2 might be the D (6 bases). V lost 9 bases to trimming and J lost 3 bases, with 21 bases between them. The CDR3 sequence is 15 residues long. Germline CDR1 LNHDA, CDR2 SQIVND (reference sequence). The CDR3 sequence: CASTPRGAVSYEQYF. As DNA, the CDR3 is TGTGCCAGCACACCCCGCGGGGCTGTAAGCTACGAGCAGTACTTC.